The clone carrying this T cell receptor (beta chain) was detected only a few times. As yet, its antigen is unknown. Unmatched junction bases numbered 4, after V lost 0 bases and J lost 8 bases. CDR1 MGHRA and CDR2 YSYEKL come from the germline V gene. CDR3 length: 14 residues. Via MiXCR, TCRdb re-called the 5' RACE reads, giving one row per CDR3 protein. The sample consists of 350,000 to 550,000 distinct CDR3 sequences, around 20% of them appearing once. This specimen comes from a study of T cells after yellow fever vaccination. Overall study results and limits: Abundant bulk-population clonotypes could contaminate the FACS-sorted repertoires.

This specimen consisted of PBMCs, obtained before the yellow fever booster vaccination. The receptor was derived from a man between 18 and 29 years old who received the YFV17D yellow fever vaccine. V and J are TRBV4-1 and TRBJ2-1, with TRBD1 matching 7 bases. CDR3 sequence reads: CASSQDRGYYEQFF. In nucleotides, the CDR3 is TGCGCCAGCAGCCAAGACAGGGGGTATTATGAGCAGTTCTTC.